This note documents a single T cell receptor beta chain sequence. What it recognizes is unknown. Making use of molecular barcodes, quantitative 5'-RACE generated TCR beta libraries. One entry per CDR3 protein results from TCRdb running MiXCR on the 5' RACE reads. The profile covers some 270,000 distinct CDR3 sequences, with 15% to 20% appearing a single time and approximately 32% taken by the ten largest. This sample is drawn from a study of CD8 T cells in ankylosing spondylitis. Study findings and constraints: Disease-linked clones, CD8+, were relatively rare in peripheral blood. One TCR beta motif, made up of several highly homologous variants, appeared characteristic of ankylosing spondylitis blood. Reports of some motif variants in reactive arthritis synovial fluid and blood predate this one.

Trimming stripped 3 bases from V and 3 bases from J, with 12 bases between. This CDR3 contains 14 residues. This chain links TRBV12-3 or TRBV12-4 with TRBJ2-7, with a tentative D call TRBD2 (6 bases). Sample: blood, either unsorted or a sorted T cell fraction (not recorded which). This clonotype was sampled from a male donor with ankylosing spondylitis or in good health (not recorded which). The CDR3 here is CASSLSAGGYEQYF. The CDR3 DNA is TGTGCCAGCAGTTTGTCTGCCGGGGGCTACGAGCAGTACTTC.